This TCR beta chain was observed in a study of CD8+CD57+ T cells in acquired aplastic anemia. Study results and caveats: Approximately 27 CD8+ CDR3 sequences occurred in both the patients and the controls.

Comment on this clonotype: Its target is not known.

The template for TCR beta VDJ and CDR3 sequence profiling was genomic DNA. A single record per CDR3 protein comes from TCRdb applying MiXCR to the reads. The table records hundreds of thousands of distinct CDR3 sequences, around 30% of them present only once. Before being chosen for sequencing, patients had shown CD8+CD57+ cell expansion by flow cytometry. The cohort consisted entirely of patients having severe acquired aplastic anemia. CDR3 length: 14 residues. Germline assignment: CDR1 SGHVS and CDR2 FQNEAQ. The V gene lost 3 bases and the J gene lost 3 bases, with 10 bases spanning the gap. Material: sorted CD4+, CD8+, or CD8+CD57+ T cells (not recorded which) from PBMCs. This clonotype originated in a human donor with aplastic anemia. V and J are TRBV7-8 and TRBJ2-3, with D possibly TRBD2 on 6 matching bases. The DNA for the CDR3 is TGTGCCAGCAGCTTCACCGGGGGAACAGATACGCAGTATTTT. Translating gives CASSFTGGTDTQYF.